This T cell receptor beta chain emerged from a study of blood T cell repertoires in COVID-19. Looking at the study overall: Acute-phase and convalescent COVID-19 samples originated in the United States, Italy and Spain. Sample material is recorded as cDNA or gDNA derived from T cells, B-cell-depleted T cells, or PBMCs.

In the authors' workflow: It was from reference gene primer amplification that nucleated cell counts were estimated. The repertoire was sequenced with immunoSEQ multiplex PCR; TCRdb's copy has only in-frame clones and lacks some. V and J calls and clone size follow that table, whereas D and trimming were derived from the DNA. The table records tens of thousands of clones, more than 80% of them present only once. V was pared by 1 base and J by 8 bases, with 10 bases between. The germline gives CDR1 SGDLS, CDR2 YYNGEE. The CDR3 runs 13 residues. Material: peripheral blood. The TCR sequence derives from a man aged 40-49 years with acute or convalescent COVID-19. The gene calls are TRBV9 and TRBJ2-1; D gene unclear. The CDR3 nucleotides are TGTGCCAGCAGCGTAACTCGAGCCGATGAGCAGTTCTTC. It translates to CASSVTRADEQFF.